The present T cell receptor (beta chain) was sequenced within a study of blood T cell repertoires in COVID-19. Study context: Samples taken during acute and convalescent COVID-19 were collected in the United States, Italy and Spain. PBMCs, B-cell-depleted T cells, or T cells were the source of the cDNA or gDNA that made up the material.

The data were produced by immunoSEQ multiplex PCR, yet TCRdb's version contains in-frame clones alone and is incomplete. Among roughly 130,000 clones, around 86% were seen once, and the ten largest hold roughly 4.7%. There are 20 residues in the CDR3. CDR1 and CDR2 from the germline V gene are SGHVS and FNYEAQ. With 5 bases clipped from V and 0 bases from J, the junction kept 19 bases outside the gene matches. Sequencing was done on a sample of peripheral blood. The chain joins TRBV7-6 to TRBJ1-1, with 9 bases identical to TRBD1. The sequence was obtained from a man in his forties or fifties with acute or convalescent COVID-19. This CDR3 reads CASSPRTGVGSTIMNTEAFF. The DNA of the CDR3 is TGTGCCAGCAGCCCGAGGACAGGGGTCGGATCCACAATTATGAACACTGAAGCTTTCTTT.